The rows below give T cell receptor beta chains drawn from one sample of a study of T cells in Graves' hyperthyroidism and ophthalmopathy. TCRdb ran MiXCR on the multiplex PCR reads and lists one entry per CDR3 protein. The sample yields approximately 400,000 distinct CDR3 sequences, approximately 14% seen once. Sequenced sample: blood. The origin of the receptors is a woman younger than 30 with Graves' hyperthyroidism that later progressed to Graves' ophthalmopathy. CDR3s include the opening cysteine and the closing phenylalanine or tryptophan. Not every row has a clone size; where given, it reads once, few, many or a size class.

clone_size	v_call	j_call	cdr3_aa
many	TRBV30	TRBJ1-2	CAWSVPGTHNGYTF
NA	TRBV19	TRBJ1-5	CASSKADSGDQPQHF
many	TRBV2	TRBJ2-7	CASSATSGSGAYEQYF
few	TRBV18	TRBJ1-5	CASSPGQNPNQPQHF
many	TRBV7-9	TRBJ2-2	CASSLLAGDAGELFF
many	TRBV7-4	TRBJ2-7	CASSRHHYEQYF
NA	TRBV19	TRBJ1-5	CASSGDRAGSQPQHF
NA	TRBV5-1	TRBJ2-3	CASSLLGLAGDRTDTQYF
many	TRBV20-1	TRBJ2-7	CSARDPERSSYEQYF
many	TRBV20-1	TRBJ1-2	CSATEANYGYTF
few	TRBV19	TRBJ2-2	CASKVIPHTGELFF
many	TRBV20-1	TRBJ2-3	CSAMTGDTDTQYF
NA	TRBV20-1	TRBJ2-2	CSAREAERTGTGELFF
NA	TRBV19	TRBJ2-1	CASSIGSGTSLFF
few	TRBV5-8	TRBJ2-3	CASLSRTANTQYF
few	TRBV6-5	TRBJ1-4	CASSYSAGVNEKLFF
NA	TRBV11-2	TRBJ2-7	CASSTGVVNEQYF
many	TRBV29-1	TRBJ2-3	CSVEETSGSRNTQYF
NA	TRBV6-2/TRBV6-3	TRBJ2-5	CASSYAGTETQYF
many	TRBV18	TRBJ1-1	CASSPQDTNTEAFF
NA	TRBV12-3/TRBV12-4	TRBJ2-1	CASSKVRGLGGGAYNEQFF
few	TRBV5-1	TRBJ2-1	CASSPSGGLHEQFF
many	TRBV5-5	TRBJ2-7	CASSHTSYEQYF
many	TRBV7-9	TRBJ2-5	CASSLRGLGQEETQYF
NA	TRBV28	TRBJ1-2	CASSFTPRQGYGYTF
many	TRBV6-1	TRBJ2-7	CASSRTNPTEQYF
many	TRBV2	TRBJ2-3	CASSAWRESTDTQYF
NA	TRBV20-1	TRBJ2-3	CSATETGGSTDTQYF
NA	TRBV4-1	TRBJ1-3	CASSQDFPANSGNTIYF
many	TRBV11-1	TRBJ2-2	CASSSSGELFF
NA	TRBV6-2/TRBV6-3	TRBJ1-6	CASGTTPDSPLHF
few	TRBV19	TRBJ2-4	CASSPVEVENIQYF
NA	TRBV6-4	TRBJ1-5	CASSEEVNQPQHF
few	TRBV20-1	TRBJ1-6	CSAGQGPPLHF
many	TRBV28	TRBJ1-5	CASSIRQGEVKPQHF
many	TRBV12-3/TRBV12-4	TRBJ1-2	CATQGQGSLSLDGYTF
many	TRBV27	TRBJ2-5	CASSSRYIQETQYF
NA	TRBV10-1	TRBJ2-2	CASSEQWDAGELFF
few	TRBV14	TRBJ2-7	CASSPSDREGSEQYF
many	TRBV28	TRBJ2-7	CASSSDVYEQYF
NA	TRBV29-1	TRBJ1-2	CSVGRGRGDYGYTF
NA	TRBV20-1	TRBJ2-5	CSARDRRWETQYF
NA	TRBV7-9	TRBJ1-5	CASSSGTGKSQPQHF
few	TRBV7-2	TRBJ2-2	CARRGLHTGELFF
many	TRBV20-1	TRBJ1-1	CSATVWDTEAFF
few	TRBV20-1	TRBJ2-7	CSASTSIEQYF
NA	TRBV2	TRBJ2-1	CASSEAEGVREQFF
many	TRBV28	TRBJ1-1	CASSFMDRGEAFF
NA	TRBV9	TRBJ2-7	CASSGHGSSDEQYF
many	TRBV7-2	TRBJ2-7	CASSLGLGSEQYF
NA	TRBV7-9	TRBJ1-5	CASSQWNQPQHF
many	TRBV6-5	TRBJ2-7	CASSYEGPPYHYEQYF
NA	TRBV5-6	TRBJ2-1	CASSAKREGSNEQFF
few	TRBV4-1	TRBJ2-7	CASSQEELAGLGQYF
many	TRBV2	TRBJ1-5	CASSDGSYSNQPQHF
NA	TRBV7-9	TRBJ2-5	CASSPLAGGKETQYF